A single T cell receptor (beta chain) is shown here with its context. The target antigen is unknown. This entry is derived from a study of Ad26.COV2.S vaccination and SARS-CoV-2 variants. Study-wide points: Substantial breadth in spike-specific CD8+ and CD4+ T cell responses was reportedly seen after vaccination. Compared with placebo recipients, vaccine recipients had higher spike-specific TCR breadth.

The repertoire was sequenced with immunoSEQ multiplex PCR; TCRdb's copy has only in-frame clones and lacks some. The repertoire holds about 140,000 clones, with 86% as singletons. Material: peripheral blood, obtained after recovery from COVID-19. This receptor was identified in a human donor who had recovered from COVID-19.

CDR3 protein: CSVEGPTGNTIYF. The CDR3 DNA is TGCAGCGTTGAAGGGCCGACTGGAAACACCATATATTTT. The V gene is TRBV29-1, the J gene TRBJ1-3; D is unclear. CDR1 is SQVTM, CDR2 ANQGSEA, per germline. This CDR3 is built from 13 residues. Trimming pared 1 base from V and 2 bases from J, leaving 6 bases between. Using reference TRBV29-1 and TRBJ1-3 for the parts outside the CDR3, the full variable domain is SAVISQKPSRDICQRGTSLTIQCQVDSQVTMMFWYRQQPGQSLTLIATANQGSEATYESGFVIDKFPISRPNLTFSTLTVSNMSPEDSSIYLCSVEGPTGNTIYFGEGSWLTVV.